Detailed here is one T cell receptor (beta chain). The sample belongs to a study of T-cell memory formation after mild COVID-19. One entry per CDR3 protein, called by TCRdb with MiXCR from the 5' RACE reads. The sample lists 400,000 to 500,000 distinct CDR3 sequences, roughly 18% seen once, with 20% to 25% in the top ten. The sample consisted of PBMCs or a T cell subset sorted from them (not recorded which). This sequence originates from a man between 18 and 35 years old who had mild COVID-19 (a few samples of this study predate the infection). Cell type and time point are not known.

The CDR3 protein is CSARGPAVYTQYF. The CDR3 DNA is TGCAGTGCTCGGGGGCCCGCCGTTTATACGCAGTATTTT. J is TRBJ2-3 and V is TRBV20-1; D is perhaps TRBD1 or TRBD2 (6 bases each). Germline V gene sequence: CDR1 DFQATT, CDR2 SNEGSKA (reference sequence). The CDR3 contains 13 residues. V was pared by 5 bases and J by 7 bases, with 16 bases between.